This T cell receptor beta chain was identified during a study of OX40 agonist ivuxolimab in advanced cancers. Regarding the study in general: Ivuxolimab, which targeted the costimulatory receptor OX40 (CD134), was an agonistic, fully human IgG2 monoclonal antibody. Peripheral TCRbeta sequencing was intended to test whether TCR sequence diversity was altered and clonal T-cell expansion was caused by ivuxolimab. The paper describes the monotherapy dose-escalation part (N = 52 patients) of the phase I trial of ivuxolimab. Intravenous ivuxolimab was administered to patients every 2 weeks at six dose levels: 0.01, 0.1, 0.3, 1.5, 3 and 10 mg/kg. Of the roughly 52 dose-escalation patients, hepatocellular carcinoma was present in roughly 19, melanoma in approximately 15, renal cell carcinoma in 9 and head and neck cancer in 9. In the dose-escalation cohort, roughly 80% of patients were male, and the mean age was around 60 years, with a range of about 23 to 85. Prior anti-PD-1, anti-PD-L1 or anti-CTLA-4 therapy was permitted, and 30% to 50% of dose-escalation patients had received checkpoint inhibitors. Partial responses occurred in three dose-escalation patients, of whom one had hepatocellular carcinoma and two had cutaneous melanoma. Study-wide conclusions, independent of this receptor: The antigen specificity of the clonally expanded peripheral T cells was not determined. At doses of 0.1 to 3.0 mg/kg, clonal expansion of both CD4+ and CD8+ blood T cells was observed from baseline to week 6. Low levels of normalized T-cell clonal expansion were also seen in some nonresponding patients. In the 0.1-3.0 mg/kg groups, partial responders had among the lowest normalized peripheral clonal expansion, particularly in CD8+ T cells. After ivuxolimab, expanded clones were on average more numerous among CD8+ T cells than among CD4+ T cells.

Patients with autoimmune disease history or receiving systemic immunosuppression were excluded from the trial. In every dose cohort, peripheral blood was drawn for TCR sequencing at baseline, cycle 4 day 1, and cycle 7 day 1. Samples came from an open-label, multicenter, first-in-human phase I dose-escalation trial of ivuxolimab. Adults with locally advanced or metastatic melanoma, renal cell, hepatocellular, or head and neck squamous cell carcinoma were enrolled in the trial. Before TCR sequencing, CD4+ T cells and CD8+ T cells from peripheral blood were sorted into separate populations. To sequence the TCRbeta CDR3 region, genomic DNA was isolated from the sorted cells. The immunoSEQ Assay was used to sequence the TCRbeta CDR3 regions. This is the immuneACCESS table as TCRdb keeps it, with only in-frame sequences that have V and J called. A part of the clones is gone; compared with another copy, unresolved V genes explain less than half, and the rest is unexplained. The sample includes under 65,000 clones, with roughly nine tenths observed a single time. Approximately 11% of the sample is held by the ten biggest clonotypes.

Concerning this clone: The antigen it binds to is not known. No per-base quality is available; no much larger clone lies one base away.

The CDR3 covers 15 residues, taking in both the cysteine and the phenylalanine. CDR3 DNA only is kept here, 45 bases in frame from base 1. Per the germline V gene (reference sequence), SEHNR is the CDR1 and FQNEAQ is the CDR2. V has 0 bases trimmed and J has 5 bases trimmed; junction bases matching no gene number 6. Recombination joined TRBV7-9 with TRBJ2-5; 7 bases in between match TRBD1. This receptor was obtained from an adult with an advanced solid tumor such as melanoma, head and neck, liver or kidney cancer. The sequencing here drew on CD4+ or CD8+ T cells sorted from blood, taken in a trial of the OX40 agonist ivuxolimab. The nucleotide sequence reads TGTGCCAGCAGCTTAGCGGGACAGTGGGGCGAGACCCAGTACTTC. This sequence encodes CASSLAGQWGETQYF.